A single sample is the source of the 10 T cell receptor beta chains below, sequenced in a study of cytomegalovirus exposure and HLA in healthy donors (TCRdb year 2017). The library came from the immunoSEQ multiplex PCR assay. Not all clones reach the TCRdb copy of this immuneACCESS table, which keeps in-frame sequences only. Checked studies attribute under half of the gap to unresolved V genes and leave the rest unexplained. The sample table lists around 70,000 clones, approximately 95% of them with a count of one. The ten largest clones represent 3% to 4% of the sample. What was sequenced was PBMCs. All receptors derive from a man in his late teens or twenties in good health and CMV-seronegative.

The chain has TRBV27 and TRBJ2-2, with a possible D match to TRBD2 (5 bases). The CDR3 has 15 residues. The germline CDR1 and CDR2 sequences are MNHEY and SMNVEV (reference sequence). Between the trimmed V and J ends, which lost 3 bases and 7 bases, there was a span of 15 bases. The CDR3 DNA reads TGTGCCAGCAGTTTTAGAGGGATTGGGGTCGGGGAGCTGTTTTTT. As protein: CASSFRGIGVGELFF.

The chain has TRBV7-9 and TRBJ2-7; D perhaps matches TRBD1 (5 bases). Trimming took off 3 bases at V and 6 bases at J, with 12 bases between the two ends. The CDR3 is 13 residues long. Germline lookup yields CDR1 SEHNR and CDR2 FQNEAQ (reference sequence). The CDR3 loop is CASSFQGVGEQYF. As DNA, the CDR3 is TGTGCCAGCAGCTTTCAAGGGGTCGGCGAGCAGTACTTC.

The chain combines TRBV7-8 with TRBJ1-1; possible D gene TRBD1, 6 bases. The CDR3 is 14 residues long. The V end was cut by 4 bases, the J end by 5 bases, with 14 bases between. Germline V gene data show CDR1 as SGHVS and CDR2 as FQNEAQ. CDR3 nucleotides: TGTGCCAGCAGCTACGAAGGGGGGGCAACTGAAGCTTTCTTT. As protein: CASSYEGGATEAFF.

This chain uses TRBV7-6 with TRBJ1-2; 9 bases match TRBD1. J was trimmed by 6 bases and V by 2 bases; bases with no gene match: 1. Germline values: CDR1 SGHVS, CDR2 FNYEAQ. The CDR3 is 13 amino acids. This CDR3 is CASSLRQGDGYTF. CDR3 bases: TGTGCCAGCAGCTTAAGACAGGGGGATGGCTACACCTTC.

The chain uses TRBV15 and TRBJ2-1, with TRBD1 identical over 10 bases. The V gene end was trimmed by 1 base and the J gene end by 7 bases; junction bases not matched to a gene: 4. The V gene's germline CDR1 is LNHNV and CDR2 YYDKDF (reference sequence). The CDR3 has 15 amino acids. DNA of the CDR3: TGTGCCACCAGCAGAGGACAGGGGGCTCCAAATGAGCAGTTCTTC. It codes for CATSRGQGAPNEQFF.

This rearrangement joins TRBV27 to TRBJ1-1; D unclear. This CDR3 has 14 amino acids. The V gene's germline CDR1 is MNHEY and CDR2 SMNVEV (reference sequence). V was pared by 6 bases and J by 3 bases, with 14 bases between. The CDR3 sequence: CASRPTTPHTEAFF. The CDR3 DNA sequence: TGTGCCAGCAGACCAACCACACCGCACACTGAAGCTTTCTTT.

This chain's CDR3 is CASRPRAQGGNEQFF. The CDR3 DNA sequence: TGTGCCAGCAGGCCGAGGGCACAGGGTGGCAATGAGCAGTTCTTC. This chain joins TRBV7-3 and TRBJ2-1; tentative D call: TRBD1 (6 bases). Germline V lookup: CDR1 SGHTA, CDR2 FQGTGA. This CDR3 spans 15 amino acids. V was pared by 6 bases and J by 6 bases, with 18 bases between.

The chain has TRBV19 and TRBJ2-2, with D possibly matching TRBD1 (7 bases). Trimming took 7 bases from V and 6 from J, leaving 21 bases between them. Germline CDR1 reads LNHDA; CDR2 reads SQIVND (reference sequence). The CDR3 loop spans 16 amino acids. CDR3 residues: CASTNGGRGLAGELFF. The DNA for the CDR3 is TGTGCCAGTACAAACGGGGGCAGGGGGTTGGCCGGGGAGCTGTTTTTT.

The CDR3 sequence is CATSRDRRGLGYGYTF. CDR3 coding DNA: TGTGCCACCAGCAGAGATCGTAGAGGGTTGGGCTATGGCTACACCTTC. The gene calls are TRBV15 and TRBJ1-2; unclear D gene. The V and J ends lost 0 bases and 4 bases respectively, with 15 bases between them. CDR1 LNHNV and CDR2 YYDKDF come from the germline V gene (reference sequence). The CDR3 length is 16 residues.

The chain carries TRBV7-3 and TRBJ2-1; the D gene is possibly TRBD2 (5 bases). The CDR3 runs to 15 residues. Trimming removed 3 bases at V and 5 bases at J, with 14 bases between. CDR1 SGHTA and CDR2 FQGTGA come from the germline V gene. CDR3 bases: TGTGCCAGCAGCTTTACCGGGGTCCAGGACAATGAGCAGTTCTTC. Protein sequence: CASSFTGVQDNEQFF.